Sequencing of this T cell receptor beta chain was carried out in a study of human T cells and chemical hapten exposure. Study-wide background: Per-sample TCR yield variability stemmed mainly from small pooled library volume differences. Study findings and constraints: No alteration of TCRs above 1 in 1000 frequency was seen with DPC sensitization.

For the library, individual cDNA molecules each received unique molecular identifiers. TCRdb ran MiXCR on the 5' RACE reads and lists one entry per CDR3 protein. The data show about 81,000 distinct CDR3 sequences, roughly 8% seen once. The authors extracted total RNA from unfractionated whole blood. This clonotype has at least ten counts. Its target is unknown. This receptor was obtained from a male donor in good health.

The CDR3 nucleotides read TGTGCCAGCAGTTCACGGACAGGGGAGAACACTGAAGCTTTCTTT. Translation gives CASSSRTGENTEAFF. The chain combines TRBV27 with TRBJ1-1, with 9 positions matching TRBD1. V was clipped by 4 bases and J by 1 base; unmatched bases: 4. The CDR3 covers 15 residues. Germline CDR1 is MNHEY and CDR2 is SMNVEV (reference sequence).